Listed here is a single T cell receptor beta chain. A Seattle source enrolled patients during active infection and followed them longitudinally. Trimming cost V 4 bases and J 5 bases; bases outside gene matches: 11. The V gene's germline CDR1 is SGHKS and CDR2 YYEKEE (reference sequence). There are 15 residues in the CDR3. The sample originates from a study of blood T cell repertoires in COVID-19. Study overall: Acute and convalescent COVID-19 samples came from the United States, Italy and Spain.

Profiling relied on immunoSEQ multiplex PCR, and the TCRdb table lists in-frame clones only, not all of them. The table records around 160,000 clones, 75% to 90% of them present only once. Sequenced sample: peripheral blood. The TCR sequence derives from a man younger than 35 with COVID-19, enrolled during active disease. The chain carries TRBV5-5 and TRBJ1-1; 7 bases are shared with TRBD1. The CDR3 reads CASSGMSRGRTEAFF. The DNA of the CDR3 is TGTGCCAGCAGCGGGATGAGCAGGGGGAGAACTGAAGCTTTCTTT.